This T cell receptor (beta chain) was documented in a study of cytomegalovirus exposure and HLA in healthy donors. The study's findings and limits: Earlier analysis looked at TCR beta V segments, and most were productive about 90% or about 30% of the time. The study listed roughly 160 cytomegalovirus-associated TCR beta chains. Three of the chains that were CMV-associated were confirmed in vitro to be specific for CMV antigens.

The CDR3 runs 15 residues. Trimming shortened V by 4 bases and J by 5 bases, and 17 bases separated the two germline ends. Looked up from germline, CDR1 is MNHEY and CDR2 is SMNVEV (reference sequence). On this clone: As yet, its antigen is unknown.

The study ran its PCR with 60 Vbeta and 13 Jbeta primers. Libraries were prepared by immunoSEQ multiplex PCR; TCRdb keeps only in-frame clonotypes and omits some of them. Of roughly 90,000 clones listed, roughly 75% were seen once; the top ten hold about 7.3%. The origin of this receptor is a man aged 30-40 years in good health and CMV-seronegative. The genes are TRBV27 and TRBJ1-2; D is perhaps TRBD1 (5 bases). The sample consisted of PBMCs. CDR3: CASSSPGKGSYGYTF. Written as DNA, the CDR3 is TGTGCCAGCAGTTCGCCAGGGAAGGGATCTTATGGCTACACCTTC.